One sample yielded the 10 T cell receptor beta chains listed below, sequenced in a study of regulatory T cells in long-lasting Graves disease. Time point here: persistent/refractory GD, antithyroid drugs over 5 years with positive TRAb. The TCR library was made from RNA that had been extracted from PBMCs in TRIzol. CDR3-region Arm-PCR and iRepertoire HTBI primers produced the TCR beta libraries. TCRdb independently ran MiXCR on the multiplex PCR reads; one entry per CDR3 protein. The sample consists of about 470,000 distinct CDR3 sequences, 20% to 25% of them appearing once. This material consisted of peripheral blood mononuclear cells (PBMCs), taken when the disease was refractory, from a patient treated with antithyroid drugs. These receptors originate from a female donor with Graves disease.

This clonotype occurred many times. The chain employs TRBV15 and TRBJ2-5; 8 nucleotides line up with TRBD2. The J segment lost 4 bases and the V segment lost 0 bases, leaving 7 bases of the junction unmatched. The CDR3 totals 16 residues. The germline CDR1 and CDR2 sequences are LNHNV and YYDKDF (reference sequence). The CDR3 here is CATSRDRGGIGETQYF. As DNA, the CDR3 is TGTGCCACCAGCAGAGATCGGGGGGGGATTGGAGAGACCCAGTACTTC.

This clonotype was seen many times. In DNA form, the CDR3 reads TGTGCCAGCAGCGGGGGACTAGCGGCCTACGAGCAGTACTTC. It specifies CASSGGLAAYEQYF. The rearrangement links TRBV7-2 to TRBJ2-7; TRBD2 matches at 11 bases. Germline trimming cut 5 bases from V and 2 bases from J; bases unmatched to any gene: 2. Germline loops: CDR1 SGHTA, CDR2 FQGNSA. This CDR3 is built from 14 residues.

The chain has TRBV2 and TRBJ2-6, with D uncertain. Germline V lookup: CDR1 SNHLY, CDR2 FYNNEI. Between the trimmed V and J ends, which lost 4 bases and 2 bases, there was a span of 15 bases. The CDR3 totals 17 residues. The CDR3 nucleotides are TGTGCCAGCAGTGGTTGGGCCGAAGGAACTGGGGCCAACGTCCTGACTTTC. It codes for CASSGWAEGTGANVLTF.

The V call is TRBV3-2, the J call TRBJ1-3; TRBD1, as called in the table, went unchecked against the DNA. TRBV3-2 is deemed a pseudogene. This CDR3 has 16 residues. In DNA, the CDR3 is TGTGCCAGCAGCCGAAGGGGTCGGGGATCTGGAAACACCATATATTTT. It yields the protein CASSRRGRGSGNTIYF.

This clonotype was counted ten times or more. The rearrangement joins TRBV28 to TRBJ1-4, with D possibly TRBD1 on 6 matching bases. V lost 2 bases to trimming and J lost 8 bases, with 12 bases between them. CDR3 size: 14 residues. Germline V gives CDR1 MDHEN, CDR2 SYDVKM. For the CDR3, the DNA is TGTGCCAGCAGTTTACAGGGGCTAGGCGAAAAACTGTTTTTT. It yields the protein CASSLQGLGEKLFF.

The table lists this clonotype with a count of one. This chain joins TRBV6-2 or TRBV6-3 and TRBJ1-1; tentatively, D is TRBD1 (6 bases). Germline CDR1 is MNHEY and CDR2 is SVGEGT. V lost 5 bases to trimming and J lost 10 bases, with 11 bases between them. The CDR3 is 11 residues long. The CDR3 DNA reads TGTGCCAGCAGTCAGTTGGGGGCAGCTTTCTTT. It yields the protein CASSQLGAAFF.

In this sample, this clonotype turned up many times. The CDR3 reads CAGGTGGETQYF. CDR3 nucleotides: TGTGCCGGGGGGACAGGGGGAGAGACCCAGTACTTC. The chain has TRBV12-3 or TRBV12-4 and TRBJ2-5, with 11 nucleotides matching TRBD1. V lost 11 bases to trimming and J lost 4 bases; unmatched junction nucleotides: 3. The CDR3 is made up of 12 amino acids.

This clonotype showed up just a few times. V and J are TRBV30 and TRBJ1-1; D ambiguous. The CDR3 covers 16 residues. Germline CDR1 GTSNPN, CDR2 SVGIG (reference sequence). V lost 4 bases, J lost 3 bases, and 21 bases lay in between. The CDR3 here is CAWKQSEARLYTEAFF. The CDR3 nucleotides are TGTGCCTGGAAACAGTCCGAGGCCCGTCTTTACACTGAAGCTTTCTTT.

This clonotype was seen many times. The genes are TRBV7-2 and TRBJ1-6; D gene ambiguous. V lost 3 bases and J lost 11, with 11 bases in between. Germline CDR1 is SGHTA and CDR2 is FQGNSA. This CDR3 contains 13 residues. CDR3 in amino acids: CASSLSRLPPLHF. The CDR3 DNA reads as TGTGCCAGCAGCTTGAGTCGGCTGCCACCCCTCCACTTT. Full variable domain (rest looked up from reference TRBV7-2 and TRBJ1-6): GAGVSQSPSNKVTEKGKDVELRCDPISGHTALYWYRQSLGQGLEFLIYFQGNSAPDKSGLPSDRFSAERTGGSVSTLTIQRTQQEDSAVYLCASSLSRLPPLHFGNGTRLTVT.

This clonotype came up many times. The chain uses TRBV20-1 and TRBJ2-7; 15 positions match TRBD2. CDR1 DFQATT and CDR2 SNEGSKA come from the germline V gene (reference sequence). Unmatched junction bases numbered 14, after V lost 6 bases and J lost 5 bases. The CDR3 extends over 17 amino acids. CDR3 residues: CSAKTGLAGGLGDEQYF. The CDR3, as DNA: TGCAGTGCCAAGACGGGACTAGCGGGAGGTCTTGGTGACGAGCAGTACTTC.